These 25 T cell receptor beta chains originate from one sample sequenced in a study of blood T cell repertoires in COVID-19. This table comes from immunoSEQ multiplex PCR, and its TCRdb copy is limited to in-frame clones, with some not included. The sample holds 75,000 to 100,000 clones, approximately 86% seen once. The sample taken for sequencing was peripheral blood. These receptors were obtained from an elderly man with acute or convalescent COVID-19.

This clone was found once. The J gene is TRBJ2-3, the V gene TRBV5-6; TRBD2 matches at 10 bases. The ends lost 0 bases at V and 4 bases at J; junction bases unmatched: 11. In germline, CDR1 is SGHDT, CDR2 YYEEEE. CDR3 length: 18 amino acids. The chain's CDR3 is CASSLARGSGRRADTQYF. DNA of the CDR3: TGTGCCAGCAGCTTGGCCCGGGGTAGCGGGAGGAGGGCAGATACGCAGTATTTT. The full variable domain, its missing parts supplied by reference TRBV5-6 and TRBJ2-3, is DAGVTQSPTHLIKTRGQQVTLRCSPKSGHDTVSWYQQALGQGPQFIFQYYEEEERQRGNFPDRFSGHQFPNYSSELNVNALLLGDSALYLCASSLARGSGRRADTQYFGPGTRLTVL.

The chain combines TRBV28 with TRBJ2-5, with 12 bases lining up with TRBD2. V dropped 8 bases and J dropped 5; count of bases not matched to a gene: 15. The germline gives CDR1 MDHEN, CDR2 SYDVKM. This CDR3 spans 17 amino acids. CDR3 residues: CASSTGLAGARGETQYF. The CDR3, as DNA: TGTGCCAGCTCCACGGGACTAGCGGGTGCTCGGGGTGAGACCCAGTACTTC.

V is TRBV7-6 and J is TRBJ1-5, with D possibly matching TRBD1 (6 bases). Trimming left V 9 bases short and J 0 bases short, with 27 bases between. The CDR3 covers 19 residues. Looked up from germline, CDR1 is SGHVS and CDR2 is FNYEAQ. CDR3 in amino acids: CASSDSDSYNPYSNQPQHF. The CDR3, as DNA: TGTGCCAGTTCGGACTCGGACAGCTATAACCCCTATAGCAATCAGCCCCAGCATTTT. The full variable domain, with the rest looked up from reference TRBV7-6 and TRBJ1-5, is GAGVSQSPRYKVTKRGQDVALRCDPISGHVSLYWYRQALGQGPEFLTYFNYEAQQDKSGLPNDRFSAERPEGSISTLTIQRTEQRDSAMYRCASSDSDSYNPYSNQPQHFGDGTRLSIL.

The V gene is TRBV10-2, the J gene TRBJ2-2; 7 positions agree with TRBD1. The germline V gene encodes CDR1 WSHSY and CDR2 SAAADI. The V gene end was trimmed by 7 bases and the J gene end by 6 bases; junction bases not matched to a gene: 5. The CDR3 is 13 amino acids. CDR3 DNA sequence: TGCGCCAGCATTAACAGGGGAGCCGGGGAGCTGTTTTTT. This encodes CASINRGAGELFF.

This clone was seen just once. The CDR3 DNA sequence: TGTGCCAGCAACAGGGGAAATCAGCCCCAGCATTTT. Translating it yields CASNRGNQPQHF. This chain links TRBV25-1 with TRBJ1-5; 7 positions match TRBD1. Germline lookup yields CDR1 MGHDK and CDR2 SYGVNS. This CDR3 is built from 12 residues. Trimming took 7 bases from V and 4 from J; bases not matched to a gene: 1.

The J gene is TRBJ1-6, the V gene TRBV2, with TRBD1 identical over 7 bases. Trimming removed 7 bases from V and 4 bases from J; junction bases left unmatched: 4. Germline V gene data show CDR1 as SNHLY and CDR2 as FYNNEI. This CDR3 contains 14 residues. The CDR3 loop is CASTGDSYNSPLHF. The DNA for the CDR3 is TGTGCCAGCACTGGGGACAGTTATAATTCACCCCTCCACTTT.

The chain joins TRBV5-8 to TRBJ1-1; no firm D call. CDR1 is SGHTS and CDR2 is YDEGEE in the germline V gene. V was clipped by 0 bases and J by 0 bases, with 6 bases between them. The CDR3 consists of 14 residues. The CDR3 region has the DNA TGTGCCAGCAGCTTGGTTTCCGTGAACACTGAAGCTTTCTTT. Translating gives CASSLVSVNTEAFF. Filled out from reference TRBV5-8 and TRBJ1-1, the complete variable domain reads EAGVTQSPTHLIKTRGQQATLRCSPISGHTSVYWYQQALGLGLQFLLWYDEGEERNRGNFPPRFSGRQFPNYSSELNVNALELEDSALYLCASSLVSVNTEAFFGQGTRLTVV.

V and J are TRBV9 and TRBJ2-2; TRBD2 matches at 8 bases. Germline trimming cut 5 bases from V and 6 bases from J; bases unmatched to any gene: 9. This CDR3 has 15 amino acids. From germline, CDR1 is SGDLS and CDR2 YYNGEE. CDR3 nucleotide sequence: TGTGCCAGCAGTCCCAGGACTAGCTGGGCCGGGGAGCTGTTTTTT. It yields the protein CASSPRTSWAGELFF.

This clone has only a few counts. The chain carries TRBV19 and TRBJ1-6, with TRBD1 as a possible D gene (6 bases). V gave up 7 bases and J gave up 7 bases, with 11 bases separating them. The germline CDR1 and CDR2 sequences are LNHDA and SQIVND (reference sequence). The CDR3 covers 13 residues. The CDR3, as DNA: TGTGCCAGTACTTCAGGGGAGAATTCACCCCTCCACTTT. Translated, it gives CASTSGENSPLHF.

This chain connects TRBV2 to TRBJ2-2; no definite D call. V lost 7 bases and J lost 8, with 17 bases in between. The germline V gene has CDR1 SNHLY and CDR2 FYNNEI. The CDR3 has 14 amino acids. The CDR3 coding sequence is TGTGCCAGCAAGCGACGGCTACCCGAAGGGGAGCTGTTTTTT. It codes for CASKRRLPEGELFF. Full variable domain (missing parts from reference TRBV2 and TRBJ2-2): EPEVTQTPSHQVTQMGQEVILRCVPISNHLYFYWYRQILGQKVEFLVSFYNNEISEKSEIFDDQFSVERPDGSNFTLKIRSTKLEDSAMYFCASKRRLPEGELFFGEGSRLTVL.

J is TRBJ2-2 and V is TRBV5-4; TRBD2 might be the D (7 bases). Germline V gene lookup returns CDR1 SGHNT and CDR2 YYREEE (reference sequence). The CDR3 is 15 amino acids. V was cut by 3 bases and J by 1 base, with 10 bases left in between. The CDR3 sequence: CASSWGGRNTGELFF. The CDR3 DNA reads TGTGCCAGCAGCTGGGGGGGGCGGAACACCGGGGAGCTGTTTTTT.

CDR3 residues: CASSSAGEETQYF. CDR3 nucleotides: TGTGCCAGCAGTTCCGCAGGGGAGGAGACCCAGTACTTC. The V call is TRBV25-1, the J call TRBJ2-5; TRBD1 might be the D (6 bases). V lost 5 bases, J lost 5 bases, and 12 bases lay in between. This CDR3 has 13 residues. Germline lookup yields CDR1 MGHDK and CDR2 SYGVNS. Looking up the rest from reference TRBV25-1 and TRBJ2-5 gives the full variable domain: EADIYQTPRYLVIGTGKKITLECSQTMGHDKMYWYQQDPGMELHLIHYSYGVNSTEKGDLSSESTVSRIRTEHFPLTLESARPSHTSQYLCASSSAGEETQYFGPGTRLLVL.

The rearrangement links TRBV6-5 to TRBJ2-7; TRBD2 is a possible D gene (6 bases). The CDR3 covers 13 residues. The germline V gene encodes CDR1 MNHEY and CDR2 SVGAGI. V shed 7 bases and J shed 2 bases, with 12 bases lying between them. CDR3 amino acids: CASTGTLPYEQYF. The CDR3 nucleotides are TGTGCCAGCACTGGGACTCTACCCTACGAGCAGTACTTC.

Here the CDR3 reads CASSAASGRGKRQYF. CDR3 in DNA: TGTGCCAGCAGTGCGGCTAGCGGGAGGGGGAAGCGGCAGTACTTC. The V gene is TRBV2, the J gene TRBJ2-7; 12 bases line up with TRBD2. The CDR3 totals 15 residues. Germline CDR1 SNHLY, CDR2 FYNNEI. The J segment lost 9 bases and the V segment lost 4 bases, leaving 10 bases of the junction unmatched.

This chain joins TRBV6-4 and TRBJ2-1; 8 positions match TRBD2. The CDR3 consists of 16 residues. Trimming at V came to 5 bases and at J to 6 bases, leaving 12 bases not matched to a gene. Germline CDR1 is MRHNA and CDR2 is SNTAGT. The CDR3 DNA is TGTGCCAGCAGTAAACTAGCGGCCGCAAGTGGCAATGAGCAGTTCTTC. Its protein product is CASSKLAAASGNEQFF.

The rearrangement joins TRBV19 to TRBJ1-5, with unresolved D. The germline V gene has CDR1 LNHDA and CDR2 SQIVND (reference sequence). CDR3 length: 14 amino acids. Trimming took 7 bases from V and 6 from J, leaving 16 bases between them. The CDR3 bases are TGTGCCAGTATGGGAGAGGGTGAGGGTCAGCCCCAGCATTTT. Amino acid sequence: CASMGEGEGQPQHF.

The V and J genes are TRBV7-2 and TRBJ2-7; D is possibly TRBD1 (5 bases). Germline CDR1 reads SGHTA; CDR2 reads FQGNSA. CDR3 length: 15 residues. V was shortened by 3 bases and J by 0 bases, with 12 bases between the two germline ends. The CDR3 nucleotides are TGTGCCAGCAGCTTTGACAGCAAGAGCTCCTACGAGCAGTACTTC. Translation: CASSFDSKSSYEQYF.

V is TRBV28 and J is TRBJ1-2; D unclear. CDR1 and CDR2 from the germline V gene are MDHEN and SYDVKM. V was clipped by 2 bases and J by 4 bases, with 8 bases between them. The CDR3 length is 13 residues. The CDR3, as DNA: TGTGCCAGCAGTTTAAACCTAGGCTATGGCTACACCTTC. Encoded protein: CASSLNLGYGYTF.

V gene TRBV29-1 combines with J gene TRBJ2-3; D possibly corresponds to TRBD1 (6 bases). This CDR3 is 13 amino acids long. The germline V gene encodes CDR1 SQVTM and CDR2 ANQGSEA. V lost 2 bases and J lost 5, with 11 bases in between. CDR3 sequence (DNA): TGCAGCGTTGAAAAGGGGGTGGGAGATACGCAGTATTTT. The encoded protein is CSVEKGVGDTQYF.

This clone was seen a handful of times. The V call is TRBV7-8, the J call TRBJ2-2; 9 nucleotides agree with TRBD2. The V segment lost 3 bases and the J segment 6 bases; nucleotides outside the gene matches: 5. CDR1 and CDR2 (germline): SGHVS, FQNEAQ. The CDR3 runs to 15 residues. The CDR3 sequence: CASSFGGRAAGELFF. DNA for the CDR3: TGTGCCAGCAGCTTTGGCGGGAGGGCAGCCGGGGAGCTGTTTTTT.

The rearrangement uses TRBV5-1 and TRBJ2-6; 8 nucleotides align to TRBD2. Germline trimming cut 7 bases from V and 4 bases from J; bases unmatched to any gene: 10. The CDR3 contains 16 residues. CDR1 is SGHRS and CDR2 is YFSETQ in the germline V gene. The CDR3 DNA sequence: TGCGCCAGCGGACGGACTCGCGGGAGGGGGGCCAACGTCCTGACTTTC. This gives the protein CASGRTRGRGANVLTF.

The genes are TRBV20-1 and TRBJ2-5, with 9 bases identical to TRBD2. CDR3 length equals 15 residues. Trimming removed 3 bases from V and 5 bases from J; junction bases left unmatched: 10. CDR1 and CDR2 (germline): DFQATT, SNEGSKA (reference sequence). This chain's CDR3 is CSASGEAGGEETQYF. In DNA, the CDR3 is TGCAGTGCTAGTGGGGAAGCGGGAGGTGAGGAGACCCAGTACTTC.

The chain joins TRBV5-6 to TRBJ2-3, with 9 bases identical to TRBD2. The CDR3 extends over 15 amino acids. The V gene's germline CDR1 is SGHDT and CDR2 YYEEEE. The V and J ends lost 0 bases and 4 bases, in that order; junction bases with no gene match: 3. The DNA of the CDR3 is TGTGCCAGCAGCTTGGTAGCGGGAGCGGCAGATACGCAGTATTTT. Residues: CASSLVAGAADTQYF.

V gene TRBV30 combines with J gene TRBJ1-5; TRBD1 is a possible D gene (5 bases). V was pared by 1 base and J by 5 bases, with 15 bases between. From germline, CDR1 is GTSNPN and CDR2 SVGIG (reference sequence). This CDR3 contains 15 residues. CDR3 amino acids: CAWSGGAGKDQPQHF. For the CDR3, the DNA is TGTGCCTGGAGTGGGGGCGCAGGGAAGGATCAGCCCCAGCATTTT.

The chain joins TRBV15 to TRBJ2-7, with 8 positions matching TRBD2. After removal of 0 bases from V and 4 bases from J, the junction contained 2 bases not matched to a gene. Germline assignment: CDR1 LNHNV and CDR2 YYDKDF (reference sequence). CDR3 size: 14 residues. The CDR3 reads CATSRDTSGYEQYF. The CDR3 DNA reads as TGTGCCACCAGCAGAGATACTAGCGGTTACGAGCAGTACTTC.